These T cell receptor beta chains were read from a single sample in a study of cytomegalovirus exposure and HLA in healthy donors. Clones were sequenced by immunoSEQ multiplex PCR, and TCRdb holds only the in-frame ones, with some missing. The sample has roughly 140,000 clones, about 80% seen once. Sequencing was done on a sample of PBMCs. The source of these receptors is a woman between 35 and 50 years old in good health and CMV-seropositive. CDR3s leave out the opening cysteine and the closing phenylalanine or tryptophan. Only some rows state a clone size, as once, few, many or a class for expanded clones.

clone_size j_call v_call cdr3_aa
few TRBJ2-1 TRBV5-4 ASSLARARAGANEQF
. TRBJ2-7 TRBV7-2 ASSTTRLTRDSTYEQY
. TRBJ2-7 TRBV28 ASKGGEVAAYEQY
. TRBJ2-6 TRBV10-3 AISFRSGANVLT
. TRBJ1-1 TRBV11-2 ASSPQTGSRAF
. TRBJ2-2 TRBV19 ASSSSGRGGELF
. TRBJ1-5 TRBV19 ASSPRRGQLNQPQH
. TRBJ1-3 TRBV11-2 ASSLGQGTTGNTIY
. TRBJ2-3 TRBV2 ASRRASGRTDTQY
once TRBJ2-1 TRBV5-1 ASSLAGAGSEQF
. TRBJ1-5 TRBV29-1 SVDEGPGPPVTLPQH
. TRBJ1-1 TRBV18 ASSPQQGQAEAF
. TRBJ1-2 TRBV7-2 ASSLPGYYGYT
. TRBJ1-4 TRBV19 ASSQGGEKLF
. TRBJ2-5 TRBV28 ASSYNQETQY
. TRBJ2-1 TRBV2 ASRREVEQF
. TRBJ2-7 TRBV27 ASSSRPEGGRFYEQY
. TRBJ2-3 TRBV7-9 ASSALASSGGTDTQY
many TRBJ2-7 TRBV14 ASSQGAGRMGAEQY
many TRBJ1-1 TRBV6-5 ASSYSRSGDTEAF
few TRBJ2-7 TRBV10-3 AIGQQGAYEQY
. TRBJ2-6 TRBV5-6 ASSSLRDRHSGANVLT
. TRBJ1-5 TRBV28 ASSLIPPRRAVFLNQPQH
. TRBJ2-7 TRBV9 ASSESSGRRTYEQY
. TRBJ1-5 TRBV2 ASMKGLPWENQPQH
. TRBJ2-5 TRBV6-1 ASSGQQGGWETQY
. TRBJ2-7 TRBV7-9 ASSFQGGFGEQY
. TRBJ2-1 TRBV10-2 ASSEDSQGEQF
. TRBJ2-5 TRBV4-1 ASSPKDREKETQY
. TRBJ2-3 TRBV30 ASAQRERDTQY
. TRBJ2-1 TRBV2 ASSDRLPGHNEQF
. TRBJ2-2 TRBV19 ATRDRGRVNTGELF
. TRBJ2-1 TRBV4-2 ASSPPGQGAYEQF
. TRBJ2-5 TRBV19 ASSTGTSAQETQY
. TRBJ2-2 TRBV2 ASTGQGADTGELF
. TRBJ2-1 TRBV11-2 ASSLPFGTSGENEQF
. TRBJ2-1 TRBV5-5 ASSLGTSGRASTYNEQF